This T cell receptor beta chain was captured by sequencing in a study of T cell responses to AZD1222 COVID-19 vaccine (dated by TCRdb to about 2021). About the study as a whole: AZD1222 recipients whose second dose came at about 4 weeks and those whose second dose came at about 12 weeks were combined into one group, since spike-specific TCR depth and breadth did not differ between the two schedules. TCR sequencing was performed for approximately 240 trial participants, of whom around 200 were given two doses of AZD1222 and about 25 were given two doses of MenACWY control vaccine. Trial participants were enrolled by age into 18-55, 56-69 and 70-plus year subgroups, with roughly 160, 29 and 62 TCR-sequenced participants respectively.

The sample's time point label is to be understood as: baseline before first vaccination. Vaccinee samples were obtained from the UK trials COV001 and COV002, which included a single-blind randomized controlled phase 2/3 trial of AZD1222 (ChAdOx1 nCoV-19) in healthy adults. For TCRbeta chain sequencing, PBMC samples were collected from trial participants at day 0 and at day 28 after the second dose. From the cysteine up to the phenylalanine, the CDR3 has a length of 16 residues. Of the read, only the CDR3 DNA is kept; its 48 bases are in frame from base 1. CDR1 and CDR2 (LNHDA, SQIVND) derive from the germline V gene (reference sequence). V and J are truncated by 5 bases and 0 bases respectively, leaving an intervening sequence of 14 bases. Study-wide conclusions, independent of this receptor: Vaccine-associated CD4 TCRs spanned the whole spike protein, with dominant responses in regions 160-218 and 743-854. The 56-69-year group was small, and its depth increase did not reach significance, likely because of low power. No day 14 peak-response samples were available, so repertoires were characterized only after the peak T cell response. A significant rise in spike-specific TCR breadth and depth was observed after two AZD1222 doses relative to day 0 and relative to MenACWY recipients. Conclusions about previously exposed vaccinees are limited because only six or seven AZD1222 recipients were SARS-CoV-2 seropositive at baseline. Participants were mostly white British and included more females than males, and it was suggested by the authors that clonal diversity may have been underestimated. Reportedly, close to half of the unique spike-specific TCRs recognized epitopes lying outside the regions that are mutated in the B.1.351 and B.1.1.7 variants.

The CDR3 regions of human TCRbeta chains were analyzed by immunosequencing. From the authors' description of their analysis: Repertoire TCRs were matched against a reference library of SARS-CoV-2-specific TCRs generated with the MIRA antigen-specificity platform. Breadth meant the fraction of unique TCRs that were SARS-CoV-2-associated, whereas depth meant the fraction of total T cells that were SARS-CoV-2-associated. Each spike-specific TCR was assigned to its reactive spike region and to a CD4 or CD8 class using the MIRA data. Log10-transformed breadth and depth values were compared by one-way ANOVA with Sidak's multiple comparisons tests. In its TCRdb copy, this immuneACCESS table keeps in-frame sequences only and misses some clones. Where compared with another copy, unresolved V genes explain less than half of these, and the others have no known cause. That table supplies the V and J calls and clone size; D and trimming were determined from the DNA. For this sample there are about 110,000 clones; about 91% appear just once. The ten biggest clones cover about 5% of the sample.

A word on this clone: Its antigen is unknown. No quality values exist for individual bases; no much larger clone is one base distant.

This specimen was peripheral blood, taken on day 0 of AZD1222 vaccination. The receptor was derived from an adult in good health. Recombination linked TRBV19 to TRBJ1-3; a weak D assignment points to TRBD1 (5 bases agree). The sequence in DNA is TGTGCCAGTAGTCCGGGGCGCGGGGACTCTGGAAACACCATATATTTT. This is translated as CASSPGRGDSGNTIYF.